A selection of T cell receptor beta chains follows, all from one sample in a study of CD8+ T cells in alopecia areata. TCRdb keeps only in-frame clones here, not all; method: immunoSEQ multiplex PCR. This sample yields nearly 110,000 clones, of which 65% to 85% are seen a single time; around a quarter belongs to the top ten. The input for sequencing was CD8+ T cells sorted from blood, taken at week 24, from a patient treated with tofacitinib. The source of these receptors is a human donor with alopecia areata. Each CDR3 is given with its conserved first and last residue. D genes are given only for firm matches. Clone sizes are given selectively: once, few, many, or a class where the clone is expanded.

j_call,clone_size,d_call,v_call,cdr3_nt,cdr3_aa
TRBJ1-2,once,.,TRBV25-1,TGTGCCAGCAGTTTCAATTCGGTCTATACCTTC,CASSFNSVYTF
TRBJ2-7,.,.,TRBV7-9,TGTGCCAGCAGCCCCGCCGGCACCTACGAGCAGTACTTC,CASSPAGTYEQYF
TRBJ1-2,.,.,TRBV4-3,TGCGCCAGCAGCCACTCGCGGGATTTCTATGGCTACACCTTC,CASSHSRDFYGYTF
TRBJ2-1,.,.,TRBV4-1,TGCGCCAGCAGCCAAGGGTCCCCTGGGAGCAATGAGCAGTTCTTC,CASSQGSPGSNEQFF
TRBJ2-1,.,TRBD2,TRBV4-1,TGCGCCAGCAGCCAAGGACTAGCGGGGGGTAATTGGGAGCAGTTCTTC,CASSQGLAGGNWEQFF
TRBJ2-3,.,.,TRBV9,TGTGCCAGCAGCGTAGGGTTCGCGGGGTCGATCACAGATACGCAGTATTTT,CASSVGFAGSITDTQYF
TRBJ2-7,once,.,TRBV5-6,TGTGCCAGCAGCTTGTCGGCAGGTACCTACGAGCAGTACTTC,CASSLSAGTYEQYF
TRBJ2-7,.,.,TRBV27,TGTGCCAGCTCCCCTGAGTCGGGAAGGCCCAACGAGCAGTACTTC,CASSPESGRPNEQYF
TRBJ2-7,.,.,TRBV5-1,TGCGCCAGCAGCTTGGGGCCAGGGCCCACCTACGAGCAGTACTTC,CASSLGPGPTYEQYF
TRBJ2-2,.,.,TRBV19,TGTGCCAGTAGATGGTCCCCAGGGACCGGGGAGCTGTTTTTT,CASRWSPGTGELFF
TRBJ2-3,few,.,TRBV5-6,TGTGCCAGCAGCTTATTCCCGGATACGCAGTATTTT,CASSLFPDTQYF
TRBJ2-3,.,.,TRBV29-1,TGCAGCGTTGACGGACAGTCAGGAGTCGGACCAGATACGCAGTATTTT,CSVDGQSGVGPDTQYF
TRBJ2-7,few,.,TRBV2,TGTGCCAGCAGTGAAGGGCAGGGGAGGGTCTACGAGCAGTACTTC,CASSEGQGRVYEQYF
TRBJ2-1,.,.,TRBV29-1,TGCAGTATTGCCTGGGAGGAGGTGAATGAGCAGTTCTTC,CSIAWEEVNEQFF
TRBJ2-2,.,TRBD1,TRBV5-1,TGCGCCAGCAGCCTCCGACAGGGGGAAGGCGCCGGGGAGCTGTTTTTT,CASSLRQGEGAGELFF